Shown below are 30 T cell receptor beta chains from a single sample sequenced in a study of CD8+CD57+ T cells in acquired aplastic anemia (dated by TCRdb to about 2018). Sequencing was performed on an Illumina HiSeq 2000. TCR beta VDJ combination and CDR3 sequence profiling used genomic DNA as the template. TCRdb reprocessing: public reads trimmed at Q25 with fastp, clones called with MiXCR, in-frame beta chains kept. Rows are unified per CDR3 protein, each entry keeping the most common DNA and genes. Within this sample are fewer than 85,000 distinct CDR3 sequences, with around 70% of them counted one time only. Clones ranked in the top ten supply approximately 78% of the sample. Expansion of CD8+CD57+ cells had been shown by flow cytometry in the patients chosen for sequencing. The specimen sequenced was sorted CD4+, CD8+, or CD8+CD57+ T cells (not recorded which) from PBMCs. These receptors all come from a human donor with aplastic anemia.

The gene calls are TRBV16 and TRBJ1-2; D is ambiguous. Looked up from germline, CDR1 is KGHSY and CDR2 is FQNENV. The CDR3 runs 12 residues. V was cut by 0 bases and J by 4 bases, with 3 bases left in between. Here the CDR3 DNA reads TGTGCCAGCAGCCAATCTCCCTATGGCTACACCTTC. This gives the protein CASSQSPYGYTF.

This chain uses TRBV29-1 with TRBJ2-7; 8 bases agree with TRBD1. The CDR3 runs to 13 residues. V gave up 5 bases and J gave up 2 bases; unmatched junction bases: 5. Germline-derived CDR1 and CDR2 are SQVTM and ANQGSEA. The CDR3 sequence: CSVSRTGPYEQYF. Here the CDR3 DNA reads TGCAGCGTTTCCCGGACAGGGCCCTACGAGCAGTACTTC.

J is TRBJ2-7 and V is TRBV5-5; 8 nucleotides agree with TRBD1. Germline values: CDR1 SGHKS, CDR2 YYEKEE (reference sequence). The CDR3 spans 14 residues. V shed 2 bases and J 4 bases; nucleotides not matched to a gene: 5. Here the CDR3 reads CASSFGQGRYEQYF. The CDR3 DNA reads TGTGCCAGCAGCTTCGGACAGGGACGGTACGAGCAGTACTTC.

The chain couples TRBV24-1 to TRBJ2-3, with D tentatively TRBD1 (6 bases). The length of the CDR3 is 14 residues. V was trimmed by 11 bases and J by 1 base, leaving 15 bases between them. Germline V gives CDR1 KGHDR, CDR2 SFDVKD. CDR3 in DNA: TGTGCCAGCAACAGGGACCGCCGCACAGATACGCAGTATTTT. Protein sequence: CASNRDRRTDTQYF.

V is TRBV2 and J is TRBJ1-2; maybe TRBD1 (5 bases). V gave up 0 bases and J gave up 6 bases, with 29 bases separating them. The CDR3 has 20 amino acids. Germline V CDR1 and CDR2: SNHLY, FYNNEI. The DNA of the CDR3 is TGTGCCAGCAGTGAAGCTCGTGGGCAGGGAAGCGTCCGACGGTCGGATGGCTACACCTTC. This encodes CASSEARGQGSVRRSDGYTF. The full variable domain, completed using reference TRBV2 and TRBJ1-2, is EPEVTQTPSHQVTQMGQEVILRCVPISNHLYFYWYRQILGQKVEFLVSFYNNEISEKSEIFDDQFSVERPDGSNFTLKIRSTKLEDSAMYFCASSEARGQGSVRRSDGYTFGSGTRLTVV.

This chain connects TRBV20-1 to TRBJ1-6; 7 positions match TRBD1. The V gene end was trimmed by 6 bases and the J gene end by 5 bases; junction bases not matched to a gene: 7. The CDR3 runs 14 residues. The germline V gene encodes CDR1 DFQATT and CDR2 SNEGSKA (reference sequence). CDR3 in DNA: TGCAGTGCCCTTAAGGGACAGAATAATTCACCCCTCCACTTT. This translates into CSALKGQNNSPLHF.

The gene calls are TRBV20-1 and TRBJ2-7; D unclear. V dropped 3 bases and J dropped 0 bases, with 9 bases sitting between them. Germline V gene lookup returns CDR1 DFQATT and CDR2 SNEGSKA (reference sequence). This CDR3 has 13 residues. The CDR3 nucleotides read TGCAGTGCTAGGACCGGGTACTCCTACGAGCAGTACTTC. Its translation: CSARTGYSYEQYF.

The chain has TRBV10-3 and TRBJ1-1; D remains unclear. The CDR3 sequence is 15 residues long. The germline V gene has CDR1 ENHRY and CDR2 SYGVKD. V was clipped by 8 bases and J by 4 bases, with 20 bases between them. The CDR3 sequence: CAIENTREPSTEAFF. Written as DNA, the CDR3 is TGTGCCATCGAAAACACCCGTGAACCAAGCACTGAAGCTTTCTTT.

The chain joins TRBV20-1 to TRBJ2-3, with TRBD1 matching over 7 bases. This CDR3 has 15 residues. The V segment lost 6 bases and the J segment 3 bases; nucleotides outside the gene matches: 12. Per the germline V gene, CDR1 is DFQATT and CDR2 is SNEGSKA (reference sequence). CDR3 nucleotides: TGCAGTGCCCCCAGACAGGGATTGATGACAGATACGCAGTATTTT. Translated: CSAPRQGLMTDTQYF.

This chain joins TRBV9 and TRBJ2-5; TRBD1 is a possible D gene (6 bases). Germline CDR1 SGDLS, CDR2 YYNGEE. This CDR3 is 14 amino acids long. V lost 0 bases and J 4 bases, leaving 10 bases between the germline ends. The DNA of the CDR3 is TGTGCCAGCAGCGTAGGGGAAGGGGGAGAGACCCAGTACTTC. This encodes CASSVGEGGETQYF.

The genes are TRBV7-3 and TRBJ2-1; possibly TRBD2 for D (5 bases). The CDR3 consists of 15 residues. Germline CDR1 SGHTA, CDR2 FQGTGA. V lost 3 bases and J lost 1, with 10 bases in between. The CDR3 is CASSLGALSYNEQFF. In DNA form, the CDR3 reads TGTGCCAGCAGCTTGGGAGCGCTGTCCTACAATGAGCAGTTCTTC.

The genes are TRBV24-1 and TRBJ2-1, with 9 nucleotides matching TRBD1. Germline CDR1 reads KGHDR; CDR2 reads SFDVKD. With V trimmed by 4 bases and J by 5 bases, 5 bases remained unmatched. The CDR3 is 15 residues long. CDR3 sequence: CATSDHRGLNNEQFF. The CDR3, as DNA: TGTGCCACCAGTGACCACAGGGGGCTCAACAATGAGCAGTTCTTC.

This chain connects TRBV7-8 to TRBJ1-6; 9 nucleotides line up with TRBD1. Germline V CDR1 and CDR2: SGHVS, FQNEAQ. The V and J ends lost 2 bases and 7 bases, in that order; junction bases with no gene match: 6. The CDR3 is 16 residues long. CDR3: CASSLRPGTGNSPLHF. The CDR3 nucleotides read TGTGCCAGCAGCTTACGACCCGGGACAGGGAATTCACCCCTCCACTTT.

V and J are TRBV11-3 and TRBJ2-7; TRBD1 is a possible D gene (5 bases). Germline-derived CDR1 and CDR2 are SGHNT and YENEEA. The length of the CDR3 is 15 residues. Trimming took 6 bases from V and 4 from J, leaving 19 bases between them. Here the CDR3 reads CASRWATDTYYEQYF. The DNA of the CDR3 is TGTGCCAGCAGATGGGCGACAGACACTTATTACGAGCAGTACTTC. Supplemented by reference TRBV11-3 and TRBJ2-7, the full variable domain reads EAGVVQSPRYKIIEKKQPVAFWCNPISGHNTLYWYLQNLGQGPELLIRYENEEAVDDSQLPKDRFSAERLKGVDSTLKIQPAELGDSAVYLCASRWATDTYYEQYFGPGTRLTVT.

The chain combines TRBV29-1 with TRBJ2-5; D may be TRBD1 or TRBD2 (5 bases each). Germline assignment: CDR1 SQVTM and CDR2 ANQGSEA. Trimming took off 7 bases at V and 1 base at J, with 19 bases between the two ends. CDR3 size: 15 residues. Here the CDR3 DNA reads TGCAGCGCCGCAGGGACCGACATCCTCCAAGAGACCCAGTACTTC. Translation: CSAAGTDILQETQYF.

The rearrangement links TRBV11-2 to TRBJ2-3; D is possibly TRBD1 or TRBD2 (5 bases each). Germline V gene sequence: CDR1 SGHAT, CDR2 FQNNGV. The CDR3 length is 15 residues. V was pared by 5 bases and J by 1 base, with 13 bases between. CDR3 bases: TGTGCCAGCAGCATCCGGGACCCACGCACAGATACGCAGTATTTT. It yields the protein CASSIRDPRTDTQYF. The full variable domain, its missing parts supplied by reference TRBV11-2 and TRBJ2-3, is EAGVAQSPRYKIIEKRQSVAFWCNPISGHATLYWYQQILGQGPKLLIQFQNNGVVDDSQLPKDRFSAERLKGVDSTLKIQPAKLEDSAVYLCASSIRDPRTDTQYFGPGTRLTVL.

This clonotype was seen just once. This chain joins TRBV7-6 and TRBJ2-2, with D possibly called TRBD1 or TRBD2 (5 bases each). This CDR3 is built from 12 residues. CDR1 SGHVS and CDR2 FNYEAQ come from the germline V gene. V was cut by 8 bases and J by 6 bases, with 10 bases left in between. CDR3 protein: CASREGSGELFF. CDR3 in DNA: TGTGCCAGCCGAGAGGGGTCCGGGGAGCTGTTTTTT.

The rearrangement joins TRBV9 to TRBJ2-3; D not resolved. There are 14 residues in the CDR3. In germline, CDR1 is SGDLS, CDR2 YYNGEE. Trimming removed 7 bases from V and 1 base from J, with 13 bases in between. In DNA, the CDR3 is TGTGCCAGCTCAGGAGCGACCGGCACAGATACGCAGTATTTT. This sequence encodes CASSGATGTDTQYF.

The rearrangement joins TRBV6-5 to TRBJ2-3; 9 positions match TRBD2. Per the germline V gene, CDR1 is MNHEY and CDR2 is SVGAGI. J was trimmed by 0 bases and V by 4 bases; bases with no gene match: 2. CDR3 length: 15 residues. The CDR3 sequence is CASSFTSGSTDTQYF. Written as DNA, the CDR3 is TGTGCCAGCAGTTTTACTAGCGGGAGCACAGATACGCAGTATTTT.

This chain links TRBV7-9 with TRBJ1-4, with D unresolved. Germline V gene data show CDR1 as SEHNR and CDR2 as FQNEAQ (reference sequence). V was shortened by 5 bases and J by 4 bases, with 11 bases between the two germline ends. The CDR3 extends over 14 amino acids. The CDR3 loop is CASSLSAHNEKLFF. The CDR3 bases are TGTGCCAGCAGCCTCAGCGCCCATAATGAAAAACTGTTTTTT.

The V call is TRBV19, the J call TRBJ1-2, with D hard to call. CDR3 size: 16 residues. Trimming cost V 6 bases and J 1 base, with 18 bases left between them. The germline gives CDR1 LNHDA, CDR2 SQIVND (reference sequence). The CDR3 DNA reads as TGTGCCAGTAGCCATTTGCCCGGGCCTGATAACTATGGCTACACCTTC. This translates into CASSHLPGPDNYGYTF. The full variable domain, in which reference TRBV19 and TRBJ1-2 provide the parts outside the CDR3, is DGGITQSPKYLFRKEGQNVTLSCEQNLNHDAMYWYRQDPGQGLRLIYYSQIVNDFQKGDIAEGYSVSREKKESFPLTVTSAQKNPTAFYLCASSHLPGPDNYGYTFGSGTRLTVV.

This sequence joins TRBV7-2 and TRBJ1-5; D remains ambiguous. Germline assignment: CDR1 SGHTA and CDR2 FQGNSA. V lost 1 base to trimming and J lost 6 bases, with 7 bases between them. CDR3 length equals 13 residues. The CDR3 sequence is CASSLGPIQPQHF. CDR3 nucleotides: TGTGCCAGCAGCTTAGGCCCGATTCAGCCCCAGCATTTT.

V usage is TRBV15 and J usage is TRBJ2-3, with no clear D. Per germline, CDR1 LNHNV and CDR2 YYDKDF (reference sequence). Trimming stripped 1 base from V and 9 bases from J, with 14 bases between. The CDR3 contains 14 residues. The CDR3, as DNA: TGTGCCACCAGCAGAGGGCCGGTCGTGATGACGCAGTATTTT. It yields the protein CATSRGPVVMTQYF.

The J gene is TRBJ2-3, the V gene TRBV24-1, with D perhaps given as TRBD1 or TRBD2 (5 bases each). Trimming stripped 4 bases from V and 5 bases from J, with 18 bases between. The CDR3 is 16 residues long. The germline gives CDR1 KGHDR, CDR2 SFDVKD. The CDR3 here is CATSERGVGEGDTQYF. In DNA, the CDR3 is TGTGCCACCAGTGAGCGAGGGGTGGGCGAGGGAGATACGCAGTATTTT.

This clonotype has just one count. The CDR3 DNA follows: TGTGCCAGCAGCTTAGGGCTAGCGAGAAAGGATGAGCAGTTCTTC. Translated: CASSLGLARKDEQFF. The rearrangement links TRBV7-2 to TRBJ2-1, with D tentatively TRBD2 (6 bases). The CDR3 extends over 15 amino acids. CDR1 and CDR2 from the germline V gene are SGHTA and FQGNSA. Trimming took 1 base from V and 8 from J, leaving 15 bases between them. The full variable domain, completed using reference TRBV7-2 and TRBJ2-1, is GAGVSQSPSNKVTEKGKDVELRCDPISGHTALYWYRQSLGQGLEFLIYFQGNSAPDKSGLPSDRFSAERTGGSVSTLTIQRTQQEDSAVYLCASSLGLARKDEQFFGPGTRLTVL.

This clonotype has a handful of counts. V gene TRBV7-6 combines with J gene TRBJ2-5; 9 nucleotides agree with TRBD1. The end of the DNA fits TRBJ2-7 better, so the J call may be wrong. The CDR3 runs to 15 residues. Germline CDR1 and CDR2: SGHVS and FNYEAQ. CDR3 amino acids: CASSFGTGLTYEQYF. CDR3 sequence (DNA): TGTGCCAGCAGCTTTGGGACAGGGTTGACTTACGAGCAGTACTTC.

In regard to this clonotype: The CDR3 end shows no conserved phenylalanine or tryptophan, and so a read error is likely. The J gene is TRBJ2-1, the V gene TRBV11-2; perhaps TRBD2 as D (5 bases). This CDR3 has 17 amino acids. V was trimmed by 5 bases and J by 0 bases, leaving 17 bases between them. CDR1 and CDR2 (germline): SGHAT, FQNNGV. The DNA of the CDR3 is TGTGCCAGCAGCCCCCGGAGACTATCAAGCTCCTACAATGAGCAGTTCTCC. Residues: CASSPRRLSSSYNEQFS.

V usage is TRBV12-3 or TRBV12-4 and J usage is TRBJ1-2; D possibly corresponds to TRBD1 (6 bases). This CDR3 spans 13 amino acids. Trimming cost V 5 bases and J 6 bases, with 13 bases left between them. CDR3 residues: CASSRTGMDGYTF. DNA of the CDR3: TGTGCCAGCAGTCGTACAGGGATGGATGGCTACACCTTC.

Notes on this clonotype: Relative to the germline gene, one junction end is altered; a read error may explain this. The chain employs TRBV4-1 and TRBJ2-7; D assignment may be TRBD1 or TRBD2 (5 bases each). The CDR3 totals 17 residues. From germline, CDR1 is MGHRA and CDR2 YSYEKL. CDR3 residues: CASSQEGSGTGSYEQCF. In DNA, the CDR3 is TGCGCCAGCAGCCAAGAAGGTTCCGGGACGGGTTCCTACGAGCAGTGCTTC.

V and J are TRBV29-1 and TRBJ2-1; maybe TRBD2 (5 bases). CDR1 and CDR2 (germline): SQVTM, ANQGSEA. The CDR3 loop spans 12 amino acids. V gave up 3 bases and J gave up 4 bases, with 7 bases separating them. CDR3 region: CSVDWRYNEQFF. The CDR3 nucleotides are TGCAGCGTTGATTGGAGGTACAATGAGCAGTTCTTC.